This TCR beta chain was sequenced for a study of human T cells and chemical hapten exposure. General study points: Significantly more large CDR3 similarity clusters were formed by expanded TCRs than by controls.

Time point indicated: patch test 1, 2 weeks after DPC sensitization. Treatment: therapeutic diphenylcyclopropenone sensitization with weekly scalp DPC. Only after blood had been drawn was each patch test applied. Worth noting for this clonotype: Antigen specificity is unknown.

TCRdb called the RACE reads again in MiXCR, with one record for every CDR3 protein. The sample yields about 120,000 distinct CDR3 sequences, around 10% seen once. The CDR3 totals 14 residues. V lost 1 base and J lost 1, with 7 bases in between. Germline loops: CDR1 MDHEN, CDR2 SYDVKM. Here the sequenced sample was whole blood, taken in connection with sensitization to the hapten diphenylcyclopropenone (DPC). This chain uses TRBV28 with TRBJ1-1, with unresolved D. This TCR was recovered from a woman aged 45 to 65 with alopecia areata. Some clones in this sample may be carry-over from other donors' samples. The CDR3 loop reads CASSLLLENTEAFF. The CDR3 DNA reads TGTGCCAGCAGTTTATTGTTAGAGAACACTGAAGCTTTCTTT.